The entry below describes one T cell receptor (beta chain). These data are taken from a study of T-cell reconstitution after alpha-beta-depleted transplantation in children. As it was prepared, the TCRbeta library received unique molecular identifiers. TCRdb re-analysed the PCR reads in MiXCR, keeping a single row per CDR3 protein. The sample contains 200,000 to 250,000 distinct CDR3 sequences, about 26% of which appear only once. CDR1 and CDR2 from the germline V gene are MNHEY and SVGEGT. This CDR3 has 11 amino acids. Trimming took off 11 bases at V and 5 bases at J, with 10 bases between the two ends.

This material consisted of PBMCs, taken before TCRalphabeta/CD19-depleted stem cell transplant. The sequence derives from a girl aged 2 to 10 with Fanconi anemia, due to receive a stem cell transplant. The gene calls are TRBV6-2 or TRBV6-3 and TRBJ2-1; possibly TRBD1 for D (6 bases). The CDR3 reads CASGTNNEQFF. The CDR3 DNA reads TGTGCCTCCGGGACAAACAATGAGCAGTTCTTC.